Presented here are 9 T cell receptor beta chains from one specimen sequenced in a study of blood T cell repertoires in COVID-19. TCRdb's table, derived via immunoSEQ multiplex PCR, lists solely in-frame clones and lacks some. The sample holds some 140,000 clones, about three quarters seen once. Sequencing used peripheral blood. All receptors derive from a man older than 75 with acute or convalescent COVID-19.

This clone was detected only a few times. This sequence joins TRBV4-2 and TRBJ1-2; 11 bases agree with TRBD1. Germline CDR1 LGHNA, CDR2 YNFKEQ. CDR3 length: 13 amino acids. V lost 8 bases to trimming and J lost 8 bases; unmatched junction nucleotides: 7. CDR3 in DNA: TGTGCCAGCGGACGGGACAGGGGGGACGGCTACACCTTC. Encoded protein: CASGRDRGDGYTF.

This clone was recorded only once. The chain links TRBV5-1 to TRBJ2-7; the D gene is possibly TRBD1 (5 bases). Germline-derived CDR1 and CDR2 are SGHRS and YFSETQ. Trimming removed 0 bases from V and 2 bases from J, with 18 bases in between. The CDR3 has 17 residues. The CDR3 here is CASSLGTGQGSAYEQYV. As DNA, the CDR3 is TGCGCCAGCAGCTTGGGTACTGGGCAGGGTAGTGCCTACGAGCAGTACGTC.

This chain uses TRBV9 with TRBJ2-7, with a weak D call TRBD2 (6 bases). This CDR3 is built from 15 residues. V was pared by 3 bases and J by 2 bases, with 15 bases between. Germline CDR1 is SGDLS and CDR2 is YYNGEE. The CDR3 DNA is TGTGCCAGCAGCGCCGCCGGGACTTACGCCTACGAGCAGTACTTC. Translation gives CASSAAGTYAYEQYF.

V gene TRBV30 combines with J gene TRBJ2-5; 9 nucleotides align to TRBD1. Germline CDR1 and CDR2: GTSNPN and SVGIG (reference sequence). The CDR3 consists of 15 residues. V lost 2 bases, J lost 2 bases, and 6 bases stayed unmatched. Here the CDR3 DNA reads TGTGCCTGGAGTTCTCCGGGACAGGGACAAGAGACCCAGTACTTC. This sequence encodes CAWSSPGQGQETQYF.

This chain links TRBV12-3 or TRBV12-4 with TRBJ2-1; D perhaps matches TRBD2 (6 bases). V shed 6 bases and J shed 2 bases, with 8 bases lying between them. This CDR3 spans 13 amino acids. The CDR3 region is CASRGGTYNEQFF. CDR3 DNA: TGTGCCAGCAGAGGAGGGACCTACAATGAGCAGTTCTTC.

This chain joins TRBV11-3 and TRBJ2-1, with D possibly being TRBD2 (5 bases). The length of the CDR3 is 14 residues. Trimming took off 5 bases at V and 4 bases at J, with 12 bases between the two ends. CDR1 and CDR2 from the germline V gene are SGHNT and YENEEA. This CDR3 reads CASSRVEGYNEQFF. The DNA of the CDR3 is TGTGCCAGCAGCCGGGTCGAGGGTTACAATGAGCAGTTCTTC.

V usage is TRBV10-3 and J usage is TRBJ1-3; TRBD1 matches 7 bases. With V trimmed by 5 bases and J by 3 bases, 7 bases remained unmatched. The V gene's germline CDR1 is ENHRY and CDR2 SYGVKD. The CDR3 length is 15 residues. DNA for the CDR3: TGTGCCATCAGTCGACAGGGCTCAGGTGGAAACACCATATATTTT. It is translated as CAISRQGSGGNTIYF.

V gene TRBV19 combines with J gene TRBJ1-6; D perhaps matches TRBD1 (5 bases). The CDR3 spans 13 residues. The V gene lost 6 bases and the J gene lost 8 bases, with 11 bases spanning the gap. The germline gives CDR1 LNHDA, CDR2 SQIVND (reference sequence). CDR3 sequence reads: CASRRGVDSPLHF. The DNA for the CDR3 is TGTGCCAGTAGGCGGGGGGTTGATTCACCCCTCCACTTT.

This clone was seen a single time. The V and J genes are TRBV19 and TRBJ2-3; D is unresolved. Germline CDR1 reads LNHDA; CDR2 reads SQIVND (reference sequence). The CDR3 totals 14 residues. V lost 3 bases and J 2 bases, leaving 9 bases between the germline ends. CDR3: CASSIDTYTDTQYF. In DNA, the CDR3 is TGTGCCAGTAGTATCGACACGTACACAGATACGCAGTATTTT.